These 13 T cell receptor beta chains share one sample of origin, sequenced in a study of T cell changes during pregnancy in multiple sclerosis. Using immunoSEQ multiplex PCR, the repertoire was profiled, and TCRdb retains in-frame clones only, with some absent. The sample holds approximately 74,000 clones, 80% to 90% seen once. The material sequenced was peripheral blood, taken before pregnancy. These receptor sequences come from a female donor with multiple sclerosis, enrolled in a pregnancy study.

The chain couples TRBV7-9 to TRBJ1-2; 8 nucleotides match TRBD1. The CDR3 spans 13 residues. Per germline, CDR1 SEHNR and CDR2 FQNEAQ (reference sequence). V lost 2 bases to trimming and J lost 8 bases; unmatched junction nucleotides: 4. The CDR3 spells CASSLQGAGGYTF. The CDR3 DNA reads TGTGCCAGCAGCTTACAGGGGGCAGGGGGCTACACCTTC.

This chain uses TRBV6-1 with TRBJ1-5, with TRBD1 matching over 7 bases. CDR1 MNHNS and CDR2 SASEGT come from the germline V gene. CDR3 length: 14 residues. J gave up 3 bases and V 8 bases, and 7 bases lay outside the gene matches. The CDR3 nucleotides read TGTGCCAGCGGACCCGGGACAGACAATCAGCCCCAGCATTTT. This gives the protein CASGPGTDNQPQHF.

The V call is TRBV5-6, the J call TRBJ2-7; D is perhaps TRBD2 (5 bases). Between the trimmed V and J ends, which lost 4 bases and 4 bases, there was a span of 18 bases. CDR3 size: 15 residues. Germline loops: CDR1 SGHDT, CDR2 YYEEEE. In DNA form, the CDR3 reads TGTGCCAGCAGCCCAGGCTGGGAGATAGGATACGAGCAGTACTTC. As protein: CASSPGWEIGYEQYF.

V gene TRBV10-1 combines with J gene TRBJ1-3; D unresolved. Germline-derived CDR1 and CDR2 are WNHNN and SYGVQD (reference sequence). This CDR3 contains 16 residues. V lost 4 bases and J lost 0, with 13 bases in between. CDR3 coding DNA: TGCGCCAGCAGTGCTAACTCAGGACTCTCTGGAAACACCATATATTTT. Encoded protein: CASSANSGLSGNTIYF.

The chain uses TRBV27 and TRBJ2-5; TRBD2 is a possible D gene (5 bases). The germline gives CDR1 MNHEY, CDR2 SMNVEV (reference sequence). V was pared by 2 bases and J by 5 bases, with 9 bases between. The CDR3 length is 13 residues. Here the CDR3 reads CASSLNGGETQYF. Here the CDR3 DNA reads TGTGCCAGCAGTTTAAATGGCGGGGAGACCCAGTACTTC.

This clone has a single count. The chain is built from TRBV7-8 and TRBJ2-3; 8 bases align to TRBD1. There are 16 residues in the CDR3. The J segment lost 4 bases and the V segment lost 2 bases, leaving 8 bases of the junction unmatched. The germline V gene has CDR1 SGHVS and CDR2 FQNEAQ. The CDR3 bases are TGTGCCAGCAGCTTAAAGCGCCTACAGGGGGCAGATACGCAGTATTTT. It yields the protein CASSLKRLQGADTQYF.

The chain has TRBV4-3 and TRBJ2-2; 8 positions match TRBD2. The CDR3 covers 18 residues. Germline trimming cut 0 bases from V and 2 bases from J; bases unmatched to any gene: 8. Per the germline V gene, CDR1 is LGHNA and CDR2 is YSLEER. CDR3 residues: CASSQDAPSGFNTGELFF. Written as DNA, the CDR3 is TGCGCCAGCAGCCAAGATGCCCCTAGCGGGTTCAACACCGGGGAGCTGTTTTTT.

The chain combines TRBV6-1 with TRBJ1-1; a weak D match, TRBD1 (6 bases). V was clipped by 8 bases and J by 4 bases, with 8 bases between them. CDR1 is MNHNS and CDR2 is SASEGT in the germline V gene. The CDR3 totals 11 residues. The CDR3 DNA reads TGTGCCAGCCGACAGGTCACTGAAGCTTTCTTT. It yields the protein CASRQVTEAFF.

The chain carries TRBV4-3 and TRBJ1-4, with TRBD1 identical over 7 bases. Germline values: CDR1 LGHNA, CDR2 YSLEER. Unmatched junction bases numbered 8, after V lost 0 bases and J lost 7 bases. This CDR3 spans 16 amino acids. The CDR3 DNA is TGCGCCAGCAGCCAAGACTCAGGGGGTAGCGGTGAAAAACTGTTTTTT. Amino acid sequence: CASSQDSGGSGEKLFF.

V and J are TRBV19 and TRBJ1-4; 7 positions agree with TRBD1. This CDR3 is built from 14 residues. With 3 bases clipped from V and 5 bases from J, the junction kept 3 bases outside the gene matches. Germline V gives CDR1 LNHDA, CDR2 SQIVND (reference sequence). This CDR3 is CASSILDRNEKLFF. CDR3 coding DNA: TGTGCCAGTAGTATCCTGGACAGGAATGAAAAACTGTTTTTT.

This rearrangement joins TRBV6-5 to TRBJ1-4; tentatively, D is TRBD1 (5 bases). Between the trimmed V and J ends, which lost 2 bases and 1 base, there was a span of 5 bases. The germline V gene encodes CDR1 MNHEY and CDR2 SVGAGI. CDR3 size: 14 residues. The DNA of the CDR3 is TGTGCCAGCAGTTACCAGGGAACTAATGAAAAACTGTTTTTT. Translated: CASSYQGTNEKLFF.

The J gene is TRBJ2-1, the V gene TRBV4-1, with TRBD2 identical over 9 bases. Germline V lookup: CDR1 MGHRA, CDR2 YSYEKL. This CDR3 has 16 amino acids. Germline trimming cut 0 bases from V and 6 bases from J; bases unmatched to any gene: 6. CDR3 sequence (DNA): TGCGCCAGCAGCCAAGATTTAGCTAGCGGGATCAATGAGCAGTTCTTC. Its protein product is CASSQDLASGINEQFF.

The chain couples TRBV29-1 to TRBJ1-1, with TRBD1 as a possible D gene (5 bases). V lost 8 bases to trimming and J lost 1 base, with 11 bases between them. This CDR3 comprises 12 residues. Germline V CDR1 and CDR2: SQVTM, ANQGSEA. This chain's CDR3 is CSSPGPNTEAFF. The CDR3 nucleotides are TGCAGCTCTCCAGGGCCGAACACTGAAGCTTTCTTT.